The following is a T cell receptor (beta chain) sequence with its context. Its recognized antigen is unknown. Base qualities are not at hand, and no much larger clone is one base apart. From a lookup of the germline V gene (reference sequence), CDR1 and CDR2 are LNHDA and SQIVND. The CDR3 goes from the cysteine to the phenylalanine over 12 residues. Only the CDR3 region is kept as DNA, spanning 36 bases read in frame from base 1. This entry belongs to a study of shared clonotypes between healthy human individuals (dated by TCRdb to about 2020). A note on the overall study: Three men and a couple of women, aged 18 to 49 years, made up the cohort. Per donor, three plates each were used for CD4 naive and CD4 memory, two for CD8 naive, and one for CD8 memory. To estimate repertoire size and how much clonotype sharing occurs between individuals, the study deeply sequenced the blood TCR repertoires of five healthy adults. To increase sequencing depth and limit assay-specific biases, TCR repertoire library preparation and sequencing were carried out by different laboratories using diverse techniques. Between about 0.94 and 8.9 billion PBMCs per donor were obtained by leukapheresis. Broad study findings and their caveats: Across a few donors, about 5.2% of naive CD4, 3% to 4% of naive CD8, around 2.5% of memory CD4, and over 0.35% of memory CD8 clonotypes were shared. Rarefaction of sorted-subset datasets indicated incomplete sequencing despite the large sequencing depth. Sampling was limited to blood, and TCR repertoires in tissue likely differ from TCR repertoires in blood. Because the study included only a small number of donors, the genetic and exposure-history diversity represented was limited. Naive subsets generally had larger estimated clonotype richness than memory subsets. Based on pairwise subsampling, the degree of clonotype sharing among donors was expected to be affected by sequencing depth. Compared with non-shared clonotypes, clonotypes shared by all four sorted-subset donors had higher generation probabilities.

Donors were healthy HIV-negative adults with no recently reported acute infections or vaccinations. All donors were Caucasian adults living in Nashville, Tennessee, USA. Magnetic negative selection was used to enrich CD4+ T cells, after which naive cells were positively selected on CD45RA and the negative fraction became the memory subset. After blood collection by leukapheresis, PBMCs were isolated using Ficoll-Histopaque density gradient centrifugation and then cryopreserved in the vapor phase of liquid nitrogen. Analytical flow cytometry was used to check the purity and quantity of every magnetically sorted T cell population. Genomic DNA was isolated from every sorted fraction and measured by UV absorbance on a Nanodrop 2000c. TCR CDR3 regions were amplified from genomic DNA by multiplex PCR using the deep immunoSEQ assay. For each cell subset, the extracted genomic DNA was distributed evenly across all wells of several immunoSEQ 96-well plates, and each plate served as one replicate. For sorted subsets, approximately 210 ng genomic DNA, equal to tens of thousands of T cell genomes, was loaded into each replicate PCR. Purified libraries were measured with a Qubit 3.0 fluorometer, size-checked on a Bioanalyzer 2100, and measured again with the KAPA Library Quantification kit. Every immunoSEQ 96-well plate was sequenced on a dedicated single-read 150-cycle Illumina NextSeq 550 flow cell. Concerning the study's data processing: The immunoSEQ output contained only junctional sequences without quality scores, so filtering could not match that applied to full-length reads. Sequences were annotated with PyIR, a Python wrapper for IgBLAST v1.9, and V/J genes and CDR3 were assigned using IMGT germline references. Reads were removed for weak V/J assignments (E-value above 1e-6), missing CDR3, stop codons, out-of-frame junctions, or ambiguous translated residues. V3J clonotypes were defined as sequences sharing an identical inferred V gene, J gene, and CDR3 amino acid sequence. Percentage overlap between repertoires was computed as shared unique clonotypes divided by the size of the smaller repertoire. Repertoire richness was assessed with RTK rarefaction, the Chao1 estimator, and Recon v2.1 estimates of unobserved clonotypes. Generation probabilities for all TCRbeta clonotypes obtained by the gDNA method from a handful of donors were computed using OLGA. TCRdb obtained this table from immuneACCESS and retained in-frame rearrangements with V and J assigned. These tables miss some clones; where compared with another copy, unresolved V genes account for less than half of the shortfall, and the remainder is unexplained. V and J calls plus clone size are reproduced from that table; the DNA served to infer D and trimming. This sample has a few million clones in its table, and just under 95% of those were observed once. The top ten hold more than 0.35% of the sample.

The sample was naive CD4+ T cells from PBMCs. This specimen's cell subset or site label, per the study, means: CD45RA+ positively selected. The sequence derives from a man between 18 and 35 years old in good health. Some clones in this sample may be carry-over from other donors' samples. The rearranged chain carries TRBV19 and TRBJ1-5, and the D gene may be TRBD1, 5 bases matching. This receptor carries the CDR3 CATSRAGQPQHF. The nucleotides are TGTGCTACAAGTAGGGCAGGGCAGCCCCAGCATTTT.